The rows below give T cell receptor beta chains drawn from one sample of a study of cytomegalovirus exposure and HLA in healthy donors. Using immunoSEQ multiplex PCR, the repertoire was profiled, and TCRdb retains in-frame clones only, with some absent. The table shows some 150,000 clones, with about 80% occurring only once. What was sequenced was PBMCs. The receptors stem from a woman between 40 and 50 years old in good health and CMV-seronegative. The CDR3 runs from the conserved cysteine through the conserved F or W. A D gene is named only where the DNA matches it firmly. Clone size appears in some rows only: once, few, many, or a class for an expanded clone.

>TRBV18|TRBJ2-7|NA|NA
TGTGCCAGCTCACCAGGTCTGCGGGTCTACGAGCAGTACTTC
CASSPGLRVYEQYF
>TRBV7-2|TRBJ2-3|NA|NA
TGTGCCAGCAGCTACATAGCAGTCACAGATACGCAGTATTTT
CASSYIAVTDTQYF
>TRBV27|TRBJ2-3|TRBD2|NA
TGTGCCAGCAGTTTATTTAATTCAGTTAGCCCATCAACAACTAGCGGGAGAGCAGATACGCAGTATTTT
CASSLFNSVSPSTTSGRADTQYF
>TRBV6-5|TRBJ2-1|NA|NA
TGTGCCAGCAGCCCGGTGATGTACTACAATGAGCAGTTCTTC
CASSPVMYYNEQFF
>TRBV7-9|TRBJ2-7|TRBD2|NA
TGTGCCAGCAGCGCGTACCTGACTAGCGGGAGTTACGAGCAGTACTTC
CASSAYLTSGSYEQYF
>TRBV28|TRBJ2-7|TRBD2|NA
TGTGCCAGCAGTTTATTGCGGGAGGGCCCCTACGAGCAGTACTTC
CASSLLREGPYEQYF
>TRBV7-3|TRBJ1-1|NA|once
TGTGCCAGCAGCTTGAGGGCGGTGAACACTGAAGCTTTCTTT
CASSLRAVNTEAFF
>TRBV6-6|TRBJ1-1|TRBD1|once
TGTGCCAGCAGTACCCGACAGGGCACTGAAGCTTTCTTT
CASSTRQGTEAFF
>TRBV28|TRBJ2-5|TRBD1|NA
TGTGCCAGCAGTTTCTCCGGGACAGGGGTTTTTGGCGGGGAGACCCAGTACTTC
CASSFSGTGVFGGETQYF
>TRBV9|TRBJ2-1|TRBD2|NA
TGTGCCAGCAGCGCGACTAGCGGGAGCTCCTACAATGAGCAGTTCTTC
CASSATSGSSYNEQFF
>TRBV9|TRBJ2-7|NA|once
TGTGCCAGCAGCAGGCAGGACTACGAGCAGTACTTC
CASSRQDYEQYF
>TRBV4-1|TRBJ2-7|NA|few
TGCGCCAGCAGCCAAGCCGAGAGCTCCTACGAGCAGTACTTC
CASSQAESSYEQYF
>TRBV11-3|TRBJ2-1|NA|NA
TGTGCCAGCAGCTTTGACAGCGTCAATGAGCAGTTCTTC
CASSFDSVNEQFF
>TRBV19|TRBJ1-5|NA|NA
TGTGCCAGTAGTACAGGGTACGGCGGCTATAGCAATCAGCCCCAGCATTTT
CASSTGYGGYSNQPQHF
>TRBV5-1|TRBJ2-7|NA|few
TGCGCCAGCAGCTTGGCCACGGGGAGCCACGAGCAGTACTTC
CASSLATGSHEQYF
>TRBV7-9|TRBJ1-3|NA|NA
TGTGCCAGCAGCGGAAACATCGGGGACACCATATATTTT
CASSGNIGDTIYF
>TRBV4-3|TRBJ2-2|NA|NA
TGCGCCAGCAGCCTTAGCGGGACAGTGAGGACCGGGGAGCTGTTTTTT
CASSLSGTVRTGELFF
>TRBV11-2|TRBJ2-7|TRBD2|NA
TGTGCCAGCAGCTGGGGTATGGGGCGGGAGTTCAACGAGCAGTACTTC
CASSWGMGREFNEQYF
>TRBV2|TRBJ2-7|NA|NA
TGTGCCAGCCTGTTTTGGCAGGGCGGGAAAAACGAGCAGTACTTC
CASLFWQGGKNEQYF
>TRBV7-3|TRBJ2-1|TRBD2|NA
TGTGCCAGCAGCTTATTGGGACTAGCGGGAGAAAGGTTCTTC
CASSLLGLAGERFF